This T cell receptor (beta chain) was found in a study of blood T cell repertoires in COVID-19. Study-level background: The United States, Italy and Spain provided the acute and convalescent COVID-19 samples. In each case, the material was cDNA or gDNA derived from T cells, B-cell-depleted T cells, or PBMCs.

The CDR3 is 13 residues long. Losses at the gene ends were 7 bases for V and 5 bases for J; bases not matched to a gene: 7. Germline V gene sequence: CDR1 SQVTM, CDR2 ANQGSEA. This clone has only a few counts. Per the original data handling: For nucleated cells, counts were estimated from reference gene primer amplification. Produced via immunoSEQ multiplex PCR; TCRdb's table is partial and in-frame only. From that table come the V and J calls and clone size; the DNA was used to work out D and trimming. The sample gives nearly 25,000 clones, roughly four fifths of which show up once; about 9% is in the top ten.

V and J are TRBV29-1 and TRBJ1-4; 7 bases line up with TRBD1. The sample consisted of peripheral blood. The TCR originated in a human donor in a cohort sampled during active COVID-19. In DNA form, the CDR3 reads TGCAGCGGCTCGACAGGGCCCAATGAAAAACTGTTTTTT. Translation: CSGSTGPNEKLFF.